This T cell receptor (beta chain) is from a study of long-term antiretroviral therapy in people with HIV. Study results and caveats: CDR3 lengths in HIV samples spanned a narrower range than controls.

Notes on this clone: What it binds is unknown.

V dropped 0 bases and J dropped 5 bases, with 7 bases sitting between them. Germline CDR1 reads LNHNV; CDR2 reads YYDKDF (reference sequence). This CDR3 contains 14 residues. The assay used was immunoSEQ (version v3.0), run at survey level. Sequencing set out to capture about 40,000-55,000 T-cell genomes per sample. Here immunoSEQ multiplex PCR was the method, and the copy in TCRdb shows in-frame clones only, minus some. The sample shows some 19,000 clones, around 84% of them seen only once. This clonotype originated in a young man with HIV. The chain uses TRBV15 and TRBJ1-4, with D unresolved. Sequenced here: unsorted PBMCs, sampled 0.9 years after starting antiretroviral therapy. The CDR3 DNA reads TGTGCCACCAGCAGAGATCTGTGGAATGAAAAACTGTTTTTT. Protein: CATSRDLWNEKLFF.